Listed below are T cell receptor beta chains from one sample, sequenced in a study of cytomegalovirus exposure and HLA in healthy donors. Here immunoSEQ multiplex PCR was the method, and the copy in TCRdb shows in-frame clones only, minus some. The repertoire holds 55,000 to 70,000 clones, with 80% to 95% as singletons. Sequencing used PBMCs. These receptors were collected from a young man in good health and CMV-seropositive. Both conserved end residues are part of each CDR3.

J,V,CDR3
TRBJ2-7,TRBV30,CAWSVRWQGSPYEQYF
TRBJ1-1,TRBV10-3,CAISGAGQNTEAFF
TRBJ2-3,TRBV27,CASSPPGLAERDTQYF
TRBJ2-1,TRBV7-2,CASSLGTSRYNEQFF
TRBJ2-2,TRBV11-2,CASSKIPGLDPPGELFF
TRBJ1-1,TRBV28,CASRKGGRGTEAFF
TRBJ2-4,TRBV2,CASSSRDRIKLAKNIQYF
TRBJ2-3,TRBV11-3,CASSSSPGSQRGTDTQYF
TRBJ2-7,TRBV27,CASSPNGLNYEQYF
TRBJ1-1,TRBV28,CASSLDTLNLNTEAFF
TRBJ2-1,TRBV5-1,CASSPLLAGGYNEQFF
TRBJ1-5,TRBV7-8,CASSRDRDYNQPQHF
TRBJ2-7,TRBV28,CASRPGLLYEQYF
TRBJ1-2,TRBV10-3,CAITDRGYGYTF
TRBJ1-2,TRBV28,CASNLQSYGYTF
TRBJ2-1,TRBV5-1,CASSSVQGTYNEQFF
TRBJ2-5,TRBV27,CASGLYQSGGLETQYF
TRBJ1-5,TRBV28,CASSSPPTGDQPQHF
TRBJ2-3,TRBV5-4,CASSLLADTQYF
TRBJ2-3,TRBV27,CASSKGRASTDTQYF
TRBJ1-2,TRBV19,CASRTREGTYGYTF
TRBJ2-2,TRBV7-3,CASSLTGQVGELFF
TRBJ2-2,TRBV27,CASSSGTGSSTGELFF
TRBJ2-1,TRBV30,CAWKDTYDSYNEQFF
TRBJ1-5,TRBV19,CANADRAGQPQHF
TRBJ2-3,TRBV29-1,CSAPTGGSTDTQYF
TRBJ2-1,TRBV4-1,CASSQEGDTRFNEQFF
TRBJ2-2,TRBV7-9,CASSPGGLAGVNGELFF
TRBJ1-2,TRBV19,CASSPTGYGYTF
TRBJ2-5,TRBV4-2,CASSQGTSGRQETQYF
TRBJ2-2,TRBV27,CASSLGQGGTIGLFF
TRBJ2-5,TRBV2,CASRRLAGDLWETQYF
TRBJ1-5,TRBV5-1,CASSLDSGNQPQHF
TRBJ1-2,TRBV6-1,CASSEAREVSYGYTF
TRBJ2-7,TRBV29-1,CSVAPGGEQYF
TRBJ2-7,TRBV29-1,CSVGTSGISYEQYF
TRBJ2-7,TRBV6-5,CASSVDRVKGEQYF
TRBJ1-2,TRBV10-2,CASSDVEKGAYGYTF
TRBJ2-7,TRBV6-5,CASSPGLRGQYF
TRBJ2-7,TRBV2,CASSLHPSYEQYF
TRBJ1-5,TRBV19,CASSRVWAGGGQPQHF
TRBJ2-1,TRBV19,CASSTLRDRDLGNEQFF
TRBJ2-1,TRBV27,CASSLLRSYNEQFF
TRBJ2-7,TRBV10-2,CASSESELAPYEQYF
TRBJ2-5,TRBV5-1,CASSLVLQETQYF
TRBJ2-1,TRBV5-6,CASRRSLAAVLYNEQFF
TRBJ1-1,TRBV10-2,CASRKSGLNTEAFF
TRBJ2-7,TRBV7-8,CASSTGLASEQYF
TRBJ1-2,TRBV27,CASRPMAGRNGYTF
TRBJ2-7,TRBV6-5,CASRRQSFYEQYF
TRBJ2-7,TRBV4-1,CASSYRSSGAYEQYF